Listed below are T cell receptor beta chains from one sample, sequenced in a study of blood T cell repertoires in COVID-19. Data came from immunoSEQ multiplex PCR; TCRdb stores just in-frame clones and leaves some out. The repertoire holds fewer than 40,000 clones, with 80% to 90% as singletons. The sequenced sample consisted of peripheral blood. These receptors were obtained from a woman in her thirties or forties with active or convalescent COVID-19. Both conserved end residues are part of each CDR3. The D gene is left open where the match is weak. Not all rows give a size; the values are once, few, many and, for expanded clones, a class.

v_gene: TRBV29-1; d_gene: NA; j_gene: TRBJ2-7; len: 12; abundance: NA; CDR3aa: CSVEIGQVEQYF; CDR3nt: TGCAGCGTTGAAATTGGGCAGGTTGAGCAGTACTTC
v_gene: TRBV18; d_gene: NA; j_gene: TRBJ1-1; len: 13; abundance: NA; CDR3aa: CASSPATDTEAFF; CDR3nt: TGTGCCAGCTCACCTGCGACAGACACTGAAGCTTTCTTT
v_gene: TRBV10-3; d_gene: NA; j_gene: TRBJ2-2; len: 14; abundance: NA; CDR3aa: CAISAWRGTGELFF; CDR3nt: TGTGCCATCAGTGCTTGGAGGGGCACCGGGGAGCTGTTTTTT
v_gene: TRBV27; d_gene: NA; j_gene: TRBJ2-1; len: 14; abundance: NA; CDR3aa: CASRLDREGNEQFF; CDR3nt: TGTGCCAGCAGGTTGGACAGGGAGGGGAATGAGCAGTTCTTC
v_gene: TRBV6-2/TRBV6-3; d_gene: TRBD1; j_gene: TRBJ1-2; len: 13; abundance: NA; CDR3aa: CASSPGQGRGYTF; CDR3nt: TGTGCCAGCAGTCCGGGACAGGGTCGGGGCTACACCTTC
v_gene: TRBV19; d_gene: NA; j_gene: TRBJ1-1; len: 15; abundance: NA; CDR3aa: CASSPGKRGNTEAFF; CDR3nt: TGTGCCAGTAGCCCCGGAAAACGGGGGAACACTGAAGCTTTCTTT
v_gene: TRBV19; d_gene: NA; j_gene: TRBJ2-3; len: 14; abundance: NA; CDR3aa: CASSIGGTADTQYF; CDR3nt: TGTGCCAGTAGTATTGGCGGGACCGCAGATACGCAGTATTTT
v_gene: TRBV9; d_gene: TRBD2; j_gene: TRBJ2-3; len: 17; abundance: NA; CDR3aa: CASSVAPSGPSTDTQYF; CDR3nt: TGTGCCAGCAGCGTAGCCCCTAGCGGACCTAGCACAGATACGCAGTATTTT
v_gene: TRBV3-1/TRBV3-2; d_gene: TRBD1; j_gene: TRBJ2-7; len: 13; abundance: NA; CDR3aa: CASSQGTGSEQYF; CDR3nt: TGTGCCAGCAGCCAAGGGACAGGTTCTGAGCAGTACTTC
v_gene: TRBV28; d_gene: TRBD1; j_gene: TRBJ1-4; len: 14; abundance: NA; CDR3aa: CACSPGQAHEKLFF; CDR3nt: TGTGCCTGCTCTCCGGGACAGGCTCATGAAAAACTGTTTTTT
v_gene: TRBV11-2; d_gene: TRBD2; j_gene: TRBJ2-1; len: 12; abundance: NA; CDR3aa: CAGTSGNNEQFF; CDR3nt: TGTGCCGGGACTAGCGGGAACAATGAGCAGTTCTTC
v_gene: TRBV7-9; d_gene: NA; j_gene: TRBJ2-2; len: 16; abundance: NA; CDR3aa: CASSTLTGPAAGELFF; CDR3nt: TGTGCCAGCAGCACCCTGACAGGCCCTGCGGCCGGGGAGCTGTTTTTT
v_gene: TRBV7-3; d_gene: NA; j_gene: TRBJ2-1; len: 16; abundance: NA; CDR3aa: CASSQNRASSYNEQFF; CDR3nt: TGTGCCAGCAGCCAGAACAGGGCCTCCTCCTACAATGAGCAGTTCTTC
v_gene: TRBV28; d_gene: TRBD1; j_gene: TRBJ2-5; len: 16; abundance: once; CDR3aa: CASSSSDRPPRETQYF; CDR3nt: TGTGCCAGCAGTTCCTCGGACAGGCCCCCCAGGGAGACCCAGTACTTC
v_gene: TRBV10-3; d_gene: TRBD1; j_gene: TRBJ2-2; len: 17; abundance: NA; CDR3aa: CAIKRGQGSPYGGELFF; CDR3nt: TGTGCCATCAAGCGGGGACAGGGGTCCCCTTACGGCGGGGAGCTGTTTTTT
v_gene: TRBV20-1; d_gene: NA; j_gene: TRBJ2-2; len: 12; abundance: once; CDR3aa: CSASPDSGELFF; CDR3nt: TGCAGTGCTAGTCCCGACAGCGGGGAGCTGTTTTTT
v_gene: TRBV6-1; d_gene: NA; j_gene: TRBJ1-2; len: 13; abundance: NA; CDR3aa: CASSETGRYGYTF; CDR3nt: TGTGCCAGCAGTGAGACAGGTCGCTATGGCTACACCTTC
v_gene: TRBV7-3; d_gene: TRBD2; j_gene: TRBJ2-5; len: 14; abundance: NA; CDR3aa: CASSSGGPQETQYF; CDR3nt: TGTGCCAGCAGCAGCGGGGGACCTCAAGAGACCCAGTACTTC
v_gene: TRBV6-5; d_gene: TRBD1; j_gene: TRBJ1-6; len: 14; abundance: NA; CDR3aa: CASSRTGGGSPLHF; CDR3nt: TGTGCCAGCAGCCGGACAGGGGGAGGTTCACCCCTCCACTTT
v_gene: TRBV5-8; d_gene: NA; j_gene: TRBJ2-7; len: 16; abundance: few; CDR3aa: CASSFRGAPSRYEQYF; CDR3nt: TGTGCCAGCAGCTTCAGAGGCGCCCCATCGAGGTACGAGCAGTACTTC
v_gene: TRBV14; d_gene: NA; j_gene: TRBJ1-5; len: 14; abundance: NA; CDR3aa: CASSHGGHPQPQHF; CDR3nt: TGTGCCAGCAGCCATGGAGGGCACCCCCAGCCCCAGCATTTT
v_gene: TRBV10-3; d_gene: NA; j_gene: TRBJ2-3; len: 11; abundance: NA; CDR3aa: CAIAGTDTQYF; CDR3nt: TGTGCCATCGCAGGCACAGATACGCAGTATTTT
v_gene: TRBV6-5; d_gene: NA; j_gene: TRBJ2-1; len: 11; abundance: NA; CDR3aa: CASTIGTRHFF; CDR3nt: TGTGCCAGTACCATCGGGACTCGTCATTTCTTC
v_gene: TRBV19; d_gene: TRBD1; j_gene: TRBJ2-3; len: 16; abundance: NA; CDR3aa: CASSTGGQGGTDTQYF; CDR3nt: TGTGCCAGTAGTACTGGCGGACAGGGCGGCACAGATACGCAGTATTTT
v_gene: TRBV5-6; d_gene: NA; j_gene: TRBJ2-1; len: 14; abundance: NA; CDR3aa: CASSRRWGLNEQFF; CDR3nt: TGTGCCAGCAGCCGCCGGTGGGGGCTGAATGAGCAGTTCTTC
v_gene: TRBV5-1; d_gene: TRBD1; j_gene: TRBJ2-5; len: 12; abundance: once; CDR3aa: CASRTGEETQYF; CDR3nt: TGCGCCAGCAGGACAGGGGAAGAGACCCAGTACTTC
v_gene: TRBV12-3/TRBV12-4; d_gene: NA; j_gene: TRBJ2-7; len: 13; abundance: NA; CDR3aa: CASSFPGAYEQYF; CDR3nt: TGTGCCAGCAGTTTCCCGGGAGCCTACGAGCAGTACTTC
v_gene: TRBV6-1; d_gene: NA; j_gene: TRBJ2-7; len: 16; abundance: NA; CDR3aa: CASSETDRPHSYEQYF; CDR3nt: TGTGCCAGCAGTGAAACGGACAGACCTCATTCCTACGAGCAGTACTTC
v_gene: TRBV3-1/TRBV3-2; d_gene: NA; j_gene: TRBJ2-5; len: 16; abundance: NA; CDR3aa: CASSLPHGDNQETQYF; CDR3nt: TGTGCCAGCAGCCTCCCCCACGGGGACAACCAAGAGACCCAGTACTTC
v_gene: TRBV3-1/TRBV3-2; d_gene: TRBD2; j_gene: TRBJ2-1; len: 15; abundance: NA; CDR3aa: CASSPSQGGRNEQFF; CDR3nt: TGTGCCAGCAGTCCTTCGCAGGGAGGGCGCAATGAGCAGTTCTTC
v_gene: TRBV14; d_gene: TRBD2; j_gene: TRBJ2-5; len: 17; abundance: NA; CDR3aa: CASSQDFTSGYQETQYF; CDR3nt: TGTGCCAGCAGCCAAGATTTTACTAGCGGGTACCAAGAGACCCAGTACTTC
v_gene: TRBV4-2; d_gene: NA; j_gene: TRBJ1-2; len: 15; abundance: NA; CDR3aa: CASSQAGTTNYGYTF; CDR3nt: TGTGCCAGCAGCCAAGCCGGGACAACTAACTATGGCTACACCTTC
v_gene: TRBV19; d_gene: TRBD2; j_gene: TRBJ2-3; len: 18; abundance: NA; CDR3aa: CASSLTGLAGGLSDTQYF; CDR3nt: TGTGCCAGTAGTCTCACAGGACTAGCGGGGGGTCTATCAGATACGCAGTATTTT
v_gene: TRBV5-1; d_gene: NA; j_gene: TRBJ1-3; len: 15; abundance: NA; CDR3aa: CASSLDRVLGNTIYF; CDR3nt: TGCGCCAGCAGCTTGGACAGGGTTTTAGGAAACACCATATATTTT
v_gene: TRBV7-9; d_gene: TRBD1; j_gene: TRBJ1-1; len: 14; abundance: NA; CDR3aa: CASSLEGGRTEAFF; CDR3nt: TGTGCCAGCAGCTTAGAAGGGGGCCGCACTGAAGCTTTCTTT
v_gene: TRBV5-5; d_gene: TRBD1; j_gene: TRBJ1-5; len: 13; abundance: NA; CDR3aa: CASRQGLNQPQHF; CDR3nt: TGTGCCAGCAGACAGGGGCTCAATCAGCCCCAGCATTTT
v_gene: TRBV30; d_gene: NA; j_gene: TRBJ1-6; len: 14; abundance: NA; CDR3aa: CAWSVSQGGTPLHF; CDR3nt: TGTGCCTGGAGTGTAAGTCAGGGTGGGACACCCCTCCACTTT
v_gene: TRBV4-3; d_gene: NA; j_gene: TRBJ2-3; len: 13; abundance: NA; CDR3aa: CASSQDYTDTQYF; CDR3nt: TGCGCCAGCAGCCAGGACTACACAGATACGCAGTATTTT
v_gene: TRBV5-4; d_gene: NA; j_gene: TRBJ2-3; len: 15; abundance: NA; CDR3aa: CASSLVPRDTDTQYF; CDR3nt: TGTGCCAGCAGCTTGGTTCCCCGGGACACAGATACGCAGTATTTT